The 2 T cell receptor beta chains below come from one sample, sequenced in a study of blood T cell repertoires in COVID-19. Method: immunoSEQ multiplex PCR; TCRdb's copy keeps in-frame clones and lacks some. The sample holds fewer than 300,000 clones, about 87% seen once. Sequencing was performed on peripheral blood. The receptors were gathered from a woman aged 45-65 years with acute or convalescent COVID-19.

The chain links TRBV19 to TRBJ1-1; D is uncertain. CDR3 length: 14 residues. The V and J ends lost 1 base and 1 base respectively, with 7 bases between them. Germline V CDR1 and CDR2: LNHDA, SQIVND (reference sequence). The CDR3 sequence is CASSIAYTNTEAFF. CDR3 coding DNA: TGTGCCAGTAGTATAGCATACACGAACACTGAAGCTTTCTTT.

The table lists this clone with a few counts. The CDR3, as DNA: TGTGCCAGCAGCTTAAGGAAGGGACAGGGGGGAGGCTACACCTTC. Translation: CASSLRKGQGGGYTF. This chain links TRBV13 with TRBJ1-2; TRBD1 matches 11 bases. The trim removed 2 bases at V and 8 bases at J, leaving 7 bases unmatched. Germline values: CDR1 PRHDT, CDR2 FYEKMQ (reference sequence). The length of the CDR3 is 15 residues.